What follows are 14 T cell receptor beta chains derived from one specimen sequenced in a study of response to subunit inactivated influenza vaccine. In TCRdb, the RT-PCR reads were re-called with MiXCR into one record per CDR3 protein. This table holds around 850,000 distinct CDR3 sequences, under 20% found once. Sequenced here: PBMCs from blood, sampled more than 4 days after vaccination. These TCRs come from a man aged 50 to 59 who received an inactivated influenza vaccine.

The chain combines TRBV20-1 with TRBJ2-7, with D unclear. The V end was cut by 3 bases, the J end by 3 bases, with 15 bases between. The CDR3 runs to 14 residues. Germline V gene sequence: CDR1 DFQATT, CDR2 SNEGSKA (reference sequence). CDR3 nucleotides: TGCAGTGCTAGGTCTAAGGTGTCCGGCTACGAGCAGTACTTC. Translation gives CSARSKVSGYEQYF.

This clonotype showed up many times. The rearrangement uses TRBV5-1 and TRBJ1-1; D is uncertain. The CDR3 is made up of 17 amino acids. V was cut by 0 bases and J by 1 base, with 16 bases left in between. CDR1 is SGHRS and CDR2 is YFSETQ in the germline V gene. This CDR3 is CASSLGPPGRANTEAFF. CDR3 sequence (DNA): TGCGCCAGCAGCTTGGGCCCACCAGGTAGGGCGAACACTGAAGCTTTCTTT.

A few counts support this clonotype. This CDR3 is CSAREGGGPQHF. CDR3 sequence (DNA): TGCAGTGCTAGAGAAGGCGGCGGGCCCCAGCATTTT. The V gene is TRBV20-1, the J gene TRBJ1-5; no definite D call. V lost 0 bases and J 9 bases, leaving 9 bases between the germline ends. In germline, CDR1 is DFQATT, CDR2 SNEGSKA (reference sequence). The CDR3 is 12 residues long.

The V and J genes are TRBV20-1 and TRBJ2-3; no reliable D call. Germline lookup yields CDR1 DFQATT and CDR2 SNEGSKA (reference sequence). Trimming took 5 bases from V and 2 from J, leaving 17 bases between them. The CDR3 has 15 amino acids. As DNA, the CDR3 is TGCAGTGCTTACCCACTACTCCTCAACACAGATACGCAGTATTTT. Translated, it gives CSAYPLLLNTDTQYF.

In this sample, this clonotype turned up a few times. The chain carries TRBV12-3 or TRBV12-4 and TRBJ2-7, with TRBD2 matching over 12 bases. The CDR3 totals 14 residues. The junction had 6 bases not matched to a gene; V was cut back by 6 bases and J by 6 bases. CDR3 bases: TGTGCCAGCAGCACTAGCGGGGGGTCGGGCGAGCAGTACTTC. Translation: CASSTSGGSGEQYF.

This chain joins TRBV7-8 and TRBJ2-6; D tentatively reads TRBD1 or TRBD2 (5 bases each). In germline, CDR1 is SGHVS, CDR2 FQNEAQ. Trimming removed 2 bases from V and 0 bases from J, with 17 bases in between. This CDR3 has 19 residues. The CDR3 sequence: CASSLLGRRLVSGANVLTF. The DNA for the CDR3 is TGTGCCAGCAGCTTATTGGGACGGCGCCTCGTCTCTGGGGCCAACGTCCTGACTTTC.

This clonotype was observed a few times. The V gene is TRBV20-1, the J gene TRBJ2-4; D gene uncertain. The germline V and J ends were trimmed by 5 bases and 3 bases, with 17 bases remaining between them. Germline values: CDR1 DFQATT, CDR2 SNEGSKA (reference sequence). The CDR3 contains 15 residues. The CDR3, as DNA: TGCAGTGCTGGTCCCGGGTCAGTTAGCAAAAACATTCAGTACTTC. Translated, it gives CSAGPGSVSKNIQYF.

This clonotype was recorded a few times. The CDR3 protein is CAIEEGRQITDTQYF. CDR3 coding DNA: TGTGCCATCGAGGAGGGGCGTCAGATCACAGATACGCAGTATTTT. This chain connects TRBV10-3 to TRBJ2-3; perhaps TRBD2 as D (6 bases). Trimming removed 8 bases from V and 2 bases from J, with 17 bases in between. CDR1 and CDR2 from the germline V gene are ENHRY and SYGVKD. The CDR3 sequence is 15 residues long.

This clonotype was observed a handful of times. The DNA of the CDR3 is TGTGCCAGCAGCCAACCCACTAGCGGGGGGGCGCCCCCCTCCCATACGCAGTATTTT. Its translation is CASSQPTSGGAPPSHTQYF. The rearrangement links TRBV4-2 to TRBJ2-3, with 13 bases lining up with TRBD2. Germline trimming cut 2 bases from V and 7 bases from J; bases unmatched to any gene: 15. The CDR3 sequence is 19 residues long. CDR1 is LGHNA and CDR2 is YNFKEQ in the germline V gene.

This clonotype was seen a handful of times. The chain employs TRBV20-1 and TRBJ2-5, with D tentatively TRBD2 (6 bases). The CDR3 loop spans 14 amino acids. Germline assignment: CDR1 DFQATT and CDR2 SNEGSKA (reference sequence). The V and J ends lost 3 bases and 0 bases respectively, with 11 bases between them. In DNA form, the CDR3 reads TGCAGTGCTAGGAGCCGCGGGAACCAAGAGACCCAGTACTTC. Encoded protein: CSARSRGNQETQYF.

This clonotype was counted ten times or more. The chain links TRBV5-1 to TRBJ2-7; D is perhaps TRBD1 (6 bases). This CDR3 region has 14 residues. Trimming shortened V by 0 bases and J by 0 bases, and 7 bases separated the two germline ends. Germline CDR1 reads SGHRS; CDR2 reads YFSETQ. CDR3 residues: CASSLGDNSYEQYF. DNA of the CDR3: TGCGCCAGCAGCTTGGGGGACAACTCCTACGAGCAGTACTTC.

V gene TRBV12-3 or TRBV12-4 combines with J gene TRBJ2-1; 8 bases fit TRBD2. V lost 5 bases to trimming and J lost 4 bases; unmatched junction nucleotides: 10. The CDR3 spans 16 residues. In nucleotides, the CDR3 is TGTGCCAGCAGTAGCCCCCCGGGGGGGCCGTACAATGAGCAGTTCTTC. Protein: CASSSPPGGPYNEQFF.

This chain links TRBV11-2 with TRBJ2-3; possible D gene TRBD2, 6 bases. Germline V gives CDR1 SGHAT, CDR2 FQNNGV. Trimming pared 5 bases from V and 3 bases from J, leaving 21 bases between. The CDR3 extends over 17 amino acids. The CDR3 reads CASSGRLGNVRTDTQYF. DNA of the CDR3: TGTGCCAGCAGCGGACGACTAGGAAATGTCAGGACAGATACGCAGTATTTT.

This clonotype occurred a few times. Here the CDR3 reads CASSFRAGTNTEAFF. DNA for the CDR3: TGTGCCAGCAGCTTCCGGGCAGGGACGAACACTGAAGCTTTCTTT. The chain carries TRBV5-5 and TRBJ1-1; TRBD1 is a possible D gene (5 bases). The CDR3 loop spans 15 amino acids. The germline V gene has CDR1 SGHKS and CDR2 YYEKEE (reference sequence). Trimming took 2 bases from V and 1 from J, leaving 12 bases between them.